These 11 T cell receptor beta chains share one sample of origin, sequenced in a study of blood T cell repertoires in COVID-19. Profiling relied on immunoSEQ multiplex PCR, and the TCRdb table lists in-frame clones only, not all of them. Of under 200,000 clones listed, roughly 90% are singletons. Specimen: peripheral blood. Every receptor here comes from a man aged 50-59 years with acute or convalescent COVID-19.

The rearrangement links TRBV7-9 to TRBJ2-5; 7 bases agree with TRBD2. The CDR3 extends over 15 amino acids. CDR1 and CDR2 from the germline V gene are SEHNR and FQNEAQ (reference sequence). The V segment lost 0 bases and the J segment 2 bases; nucleotides outside the gene matches: 3. CDR3 sequence (DNA): TGTGCCAGCAGCTTAGCCCGGCGGGGGCAAGAGACCCAGTACTTC. Its protein is CASSLARRGQETQYF.

The chain carries TRBV6-6 and TRBJ2-7; 10 bases are a match to TRBD2. V shed 6 bases and J 3 bases; nucleotides not matched to a gene: 8. Germline CDR1 and CDR2: MNHNY and SVGAGI (reference sequence). This CDR3 is 15 amino acids long. The CDR3 protein is CASSPGLAENYEQYF. CDR3 bases: TGTGCCAGCAGCCCCGGACTAGCGGAGAACTACGAGCAGTACTTC.

The chain recombines TRBV7-8 with TRBJ2-7; the D gene is possibly TRBD2 (6 bases). V lost 1 base and J lost 7, with 8 bases in between. The CDR3 contains 12 residues. The germline CDR1 and CDR2 sequences are SGHVS and FQNEAQ. CDR3 in amino acids: CASSLGGREQYF. The DNA of the CDR3 is TGTGCCAGCAGCTTAGGGGGGAGGGAGCAGTACTTC.

CDR3 in amino acids: CASSQTWAAASGSPSSYNEQFF. In DNA, the CDR3 is TGCGCCAGCAGCCAAACCTGGGCGGCGGCTAGCGGCAGCCCGTCCTCCTACAATGAGCAGTTCTTC. The rearrangement uses TRBV4-1 and TRBJ2-1; 7 bases match TRBD2. V was pared by 2 bases and J by 0 bases, with 22 bases of the junction left unmatched. The germline CDR1 and CDR2 sequences are MGHRA and YSYEKL. This CDR3 region has 22 residues.

The V call is TRBV5-1, the J call TRBJ2-7, with 11 bases fitting TRBD2. From germline, CDR1 is SGHRS and CDR2 YFSETQ. V was pared by 2 bases and J by 3 bases, with 1 base of the junction left unmatched. This CDR3 contains 14 residues. Written as DNA, the CDR3 is TGCGCCAGCAGCTTTGGACTAGCGGGCTACGAGCAGTACGTC. Residues: CASSFGLAGYEQYV.

The chain employs TRBV19 and TRBJ2-1; TRBD1 is a possible D gene (6 bases). Germline CDR1 and CDR2: LNHDA and SQIVND (reference sequence). The CDR3 extends over 15 amino acids. V shed 4 bases and J shed 2 bases, with 12 bases lying between them. The CDR3 here is CASSTRTETYNEQFF. CDR3 sequence (DNA): TGTGCCAGTAGTACTCGGACAGAAACCTACAATGAGCAGTTCTTC.

The chain recombines TRBV19 with TRBJ1-2, with a weak D call TRBD1 (6 bases). Germline V gene lookup returns CDR1 LNHDA and CDR2 SQIVND (reference sequence). Between the trimmed V and J ends, which lost 4 bases and 2 bases, there was a span of 11 bases. CDR3 length: 14 amino acids. The CDR3 region is CASSTGTQNYGYTF. The CDR3 nucleotides read TGTGCCAGTAGTACTGGGACACAAAACTATGGCTACACCTTC.

This chain joins TRBV4-3 and TRBJ1-1; D is unclear. In germline, CDR1 is LGHNA, CDR2 YSLEER. V dropped 0 bases and J dropped 4 bases, with 15 bases sitting between them. CDR3 length: 16 amino acids. The CDR3 loop reads CASSQETGRAGTEAFF. The DNA for the CDR3 is TGCGCCAGCAGCCAAGAAACGGGCCGGGCGGGCACTGAAGCTTTCTTT.

The chain has TRBV28 and TRBJ2-1, with 7 positions matching TRBD1. The germline gives CDR1 MDHEN, CDR2 SYDVKM. J was trimmed by 9 bases and V by 1 base; bases with no gene match: 6. The CDR3 loop spans 14 amino acids. The CDR3 reads CASSLLQGQAEQFF. CDR3 in DNA: TGTGCCAGCAGTTTATTACAGGGGCAGGCTGAGCAGTTCTTC.

V usage is TRBV24-1 and J usage is TRBJ2-1; 9 bases agree with TRBD2. From germline, CDR1 is KGHDR and CDR2 SFDVKD. This CDR3 spans 16 amino acids. V was pared by 5 bases and J by 7 bases, with 11 bases of the junction left unmatched. The CDR3 DNA sequence: TGTGCCACCAGTGCCTGGGGGGCTAGCGGGGAAAATGAGCAGTTCTTC. This encodes CATSAWGASGENEQFF.

The rearrangement joins TRBV10-3 to TRBJ2-5, with 11 bases lining up with TRBD1. Germline values: CDR1 ENHRY, CDR2 SYGVKD. This CDR3 comprises 13 residues. V lost 10 bases and J lost 4; bases outside the gene matches: 5. The CDR3 loop is CATGGTGGETQYF. Here the CDR3 DNA reads TGTGCCACCGGGGGGACAGGGGGAGAGACCCAGTACTTC.